What follows are 21 T cell receptor beta chains derived from one specimen sequenced in a study of tumour-infiltrating T cells in Burkitt lymphoma. The repertoire was sequenced with immunoSEQ multiplex PCR; TCRdb's copy has only in-frame clones and lacks some. Here the sample spans 4,000 to 5,000 clones, around 25% being singletons. The material sequenced was tumor tissue. The receptors come from a human donor with diffuse large B-cell lymphoma.

The chain combines TRBV19 with TRBJ2-7, with D hard to call. Germline CDR1 is LNHDA and CDR2 is SQIVND (reference sequence). V gave up 5 bases and J gave up 7 bases, with 18 bases separating them. The CDR3 extends over 14 amino acids. The CDR3 protein is CASSLSLTSREQYF. In DNA form, the CDR3 reads TGTGCCAGTAGTTTATCCCTGACTTCGCGTGAGCAGTACTTC. The whole variable domain, filled in from reference TRBV19 and TRBJ2-7, reads DGGITQSPKYLFRKEGQNVTLSCEQNLNHDAMYWYRQDPGQGLRLIYYSQIVNDFQKGDIAEGYSVSREKKESFPLTVTSAQKNPTAFYLCASSLSLTSREQYFGPGTRLTVT.

This chain joins TRBV6-6 and TRBJ2-7; TRBD1 is a possible D gene (6 bases). The germline gives CDR1 MNHNY, CDR2 SVGAGI (reference sequence). The V end was cut by 8 bases, the J end by 0 bases, with 11 bases between. CDR3 length: 13 amino acids. The CDR3 spells CASQRGTSYEQYF. The CDR3 DNA is TGTGCCAGCCAGAGGGGGACCTCCTACGAGCAGTACTTC.

This clone has only a few counts. The V gene is TRBV4-1, the J gene TRBJ1-2, with TRBD1 matching 7 bases. Per the germline V gene, CDR1 is MGHRA and CDR2 is YSYEKL. The CDR3 is 13 residues long. J lost 4 bases, V lost 6 bases, and 5 bases had no gene match. The CDR3 loop is CASRGGQSYGYTF. The CDR3 region has the DNA TGCGCCAGCAGGGGGGGACAGTCCTATGGCTACACCTTC.

The chain has TRBV6-4 and TRBJ1-5; the D gene is possibly TRBD1 (6 bases). From germline, CDR1 is MRHNA and CDR2 SNTAGT. Trimming pared 3 bases from V and 6 bases from J, leaving 9 bases between. The CDR3 extends over 13 amino acids. The CDR3: CASSELQGQPQHF. CDR3 bases: TGTGCCAGCAGTGAGTTACAGGGTCAGCCCCAGCATTTT.

This chain connects TRBV7-9 to TRBJ1-1; possibly TRBD1 for D (5 bases). The CDR3 length is 16 residues. V was clipped by 5 bases and J by 6 bases, with 22 bases between them. The germline gives CDR1 SEHNR, CDR2 FQNEAQ (reference sequence). The CDR3 DNA sequence: TGTGCCAGCAGCGACTTGAGACTTATGGGCAGGGCTGAAGCTTTCTTT. It specifies CASSDLRLMGRAEAFF.

The chain joins TRBV28 to TRBJ2-1, with 9 bases identical to TRBD1. Trimming at V came to 7 bases and at J to 2 bases, leaving 3 bases not matched to a gene. This CDR3 has 14 amino acids. Germline assignment: CDR1 MDHEN and CDR2 SYDVKM. The CDR3 protein is CASTDRGTYNEQFF. The CDR3 DNA is TGTGCCAGCACTGACAGGGGGACCTACAATGAGCAGTTCTTC.

This chain connects TRBV27 to TRBJ1-3; the D is unclear. V was shortened by 2 bases and J by 4 bases, with 15 bases between the two germline ends. Germline loops: CDR1 MNHEY, CDR2 SMNVEV (reference sequence). This CDR3 is 16 amino acids long. The CDR3 reads CASSLAPSAVGNTIYF. DNA of the CDR3: TGTGCCAGCAGTTTAGCCCCATCAGCAGTCGGAAACACCATATATTTT.

The chain uses TRBV4-1 and TRBJ2-7; D remains unclear. The germline V gene has CDR1 MGHRA and CDR2 YSYEKL. The CDR3 length is 12 residues. Trimming left V 3 bases short and J 6 bases short, with 9 bases between. The CDR3 nucleotides are TGCGCCAGCAGCCAGGTCCCCTCCGAGCAGTACTTC. Residues: CASSQVPSEQYF.

CDR3 residues: CASSPDNRGEKLFF. The CDR3 DNA follows: TGTGCCAGCTCACCGGACAATAGGGGTGAAAAACTGTTTTTT. The chain has TRBV18 and TRBJ1-4; a weak D match, TRBD1 (5 bases). This CDR3 has 14 amino acids. The germline V gene has CDR1 KGHSH and CDR2 LQKENI. V lost 3 bases to trimming and J lost 7 bases, with 12 bases between them.

About this clone: Mismatch with germline at one junction end may stem from a read error. V is TRBV30 and J is TRBJ1-1, with D maybe TRBD1 (6 bases). The CDR3 has 13 amino acids. CDR1 and CDR2 (germline): GTSNPN, SVGIG (reference sequence). CDR3 nucleotide sequence: TGTGCCTGGAGTCAAGGGGGGAACACTGAAGCGTGCTTT. It yields the protein CAWSQGGNTEACF.

This clone occurred a few times. This sequence joins TRBV4-3 and TRBJ2-3, with D unresolved. The CDR3 covers 14 residues. Germline V gene data show CDR1 as LGHNA and CDR2 as YSLEER. The V end lost 1 base, the J end lost 0 bases, and 5 bases lay between the germline ends. The CDR3 DNA sequence: TGCGCCAGCAGCCAAGTGTATAGCACAGATACGCAGTATTTT. Amino acid sequence: CASSQVYSTDTQYF.

This clone was seen more than once but under ten times. CDR3 sequence (DNA): TGTGCCAGCAGTGAAGTCTCTGGGGCCAACGTCCTGACTTTC. Translated: CASSEVSGANVLTF. This sequence joins TRBV6-4 and TRBJ2-6; D uncertain. Germline V CDR1 and CDR2: MRHNA, SNTAGT. CDR3 length: 14 residues. Trimming pared 3 bases from V and 0 bases from J, leaving 3 bases between.

The gene calls are TRBV6-5 and TRBJ2-7; 9 nucleotides align to TRBD1. The germline CDR1 and CDR2 sequences are MNHEY and SVGAGI. CDR3 size: 14 residues. J gave up 6 bases and V 4 bases, and 7 bases lay outside the gene matches. DNA of the CDR3: TGTGCCAGCAGTTCCGGGACAGGGACTTCCGAGCAGTACTTC. Protein sequence: CASSSGTGTSEQYF.

This clone came up a few times. The rearrangement uses TRBV6-5 and TRBJ2-2; the D gene could be TRBD1 or TRBD2 (7 bases each). Trimming took 8 bases from V and 7 from J, leaving 17 bases between them. CDR1 MNHEY and CDR2 SVGAGI come from the germline V gene. The CDR3 runs to 14 residues. Here the CDR3 reads CASGPGGRGGELFF. The CDR3 region has the DNA TGTGCCAGCGGTCCAGGGGGGAGGGGCGGGGAGCTGTTTTTT.

This sequence joins TRBV10-3 and TRBJ2-1; D gene unclear. Between the trimmed V and J ends, which lost 4 bases and 2 bases, there was a span of 15 bases. There are 16 residues in the CDR3. CDR1 ENHRY and CDR2 SYGVKD come from the germline V gene. CDR3 protein: CAISGFNTLTYNEQFF. CDR3 coding DNA: TGTGCCATCAGTGGGTTCAACACTCTCACCTACAATGAGCAGTTCTTC.

This clone was picked up a small number of times. The chain uses TRBV14 and TRBJ1-4; D is unclear. The CDR3 loop spans 16 amino acids. Germline V CDR1 and CDR2: SGHDN, FVKESK. Trimming stripped 1 base from V and 5 bases from J, with 14 bases between. The chain's CDR3 is CASSQGSQIKNEKLFF. The CDR3 nucleotides read TGTGCCAGCAGCCAAGGCTCTCAAATCAAAAATGAAAAACTGTTTTTT. Together with reference TRBV14 and TRBJ1-4, the CDR3 gives the full variable domain: EAGVTQFPSHSVIEKGQTVTLRCDPISGHDNLYWYRRVMGKEIKFLLHFVKESKQDESGMPNNRFLAERTGGTYSTLKVQPAELEDSGVYFCASSQGSQIKNEKLFFGSGTQLSVL.

The rearrangement uses TRBV5-1 and TRBJ2-7; 10 bases agree with TRBD2. The V segment lost 4 bases and the J segment 2 bases; nucleotides outside the gene matches: 9. The CDR3 spans 16 residues. The germline V gene has CDR1 SGHRS and CDR2 YFSETQ. This CDR3 is CASSLLTSGRTYEQYF. CDR3 nucleotides: TGCGCCAGCAGCCTGTTGACTAGCGGGCGTACCTACGAGCAGTACTTC.

This clone was counted between two and nine times. The chain uses TRBV29-1 and TRBJ2-3; no definite D call. V gave up 5 bases and J gave up 2 bases, with 11 bases separating them. CDR1 and CDR2 (germline): SQVTM, ANQGSEA. This CDR3 is built from 13 residues. The CDR3 loop is CSVLGGYTDTQYF. CDR3 DNA: TGCAGCGTTCTGGGTGGCTACACAGATACGCAGTATTTT.

V gene TRBV28 combines with J gene TRBJ1-5, with TRBD1 matching 9 bases. Unmatched junction bases numbered 3, after V lost 6 bases and J lost 0 bases. The CDR3 consists of 15 residues. Germline CDR1 MDHEN, CDR2 SYDVKM. CDR3: CASRRTGASNQPQHF. CDR3 DNA sequence: TGTGCCAGCAGGCGGACAGGGGCTAGCAATCAGCCCCAGCATTTT.

This clone was counted only a few times. Written as DNA, the CDR3 is TGCGCCAGCAAGGTTGCCACACAGGGGTTCGAGCAGTACTTC. This gives the protein CASKVATQGFEQYF. V is TRBV5-1 and J is TRBJ2-7, with 7 bases aligning to TRBD1. Germline assignment: CDR1 SGHRS and CDR2 YFSETQ. This CDR3 comprises 14 residues. Losses at the gene ends were 6 bases for V and 6 bases for J; bases not matched to a gene: 12.

This clone was seen a few times. The rearrangement links TRBV4-1 to TRBJ2-4; D is unresolved. The germline V gene has CDR1 MGHRA and CDR2 YSYEKL. V gave up 0 bases and J gave up 6 bases, with 12 bases separating them. This CDR3 contains 15 residues. CDR3: CASSQEAGPGNIQYF. CDR3 in DNA: TGCGCCAGCAGCCAAGAGGCTGGCCCAGGAAACATTCAGTACTTC.